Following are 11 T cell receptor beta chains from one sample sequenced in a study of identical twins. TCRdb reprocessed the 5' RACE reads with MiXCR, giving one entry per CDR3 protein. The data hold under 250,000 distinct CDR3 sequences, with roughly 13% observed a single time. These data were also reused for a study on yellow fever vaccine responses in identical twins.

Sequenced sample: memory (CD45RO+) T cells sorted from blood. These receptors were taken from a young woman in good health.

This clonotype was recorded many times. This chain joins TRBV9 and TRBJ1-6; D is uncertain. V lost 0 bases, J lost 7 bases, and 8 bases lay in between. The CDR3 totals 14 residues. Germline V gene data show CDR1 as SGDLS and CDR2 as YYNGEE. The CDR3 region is CASSVAHSNSPLHF. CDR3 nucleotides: TGTGCCAGCAGCGTAGCCCACTCAAATTCACCCCTCCACTTT.

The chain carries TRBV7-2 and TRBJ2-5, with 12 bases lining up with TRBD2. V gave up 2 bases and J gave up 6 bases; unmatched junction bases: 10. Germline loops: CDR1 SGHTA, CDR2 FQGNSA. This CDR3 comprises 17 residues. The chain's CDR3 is CASSLIPRLAGGQTQYF. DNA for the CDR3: TGTGCCAGCAGCTTAATCCCCCGGCTAGCGGGAGGGCAGACCCAGTACTTC.

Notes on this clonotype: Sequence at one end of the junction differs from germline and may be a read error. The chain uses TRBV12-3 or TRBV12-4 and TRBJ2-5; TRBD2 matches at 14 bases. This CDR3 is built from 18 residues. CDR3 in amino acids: CACSSRVPGLAGGETQYF. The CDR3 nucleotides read TGTGCCTGCAGTTCTCGGGTACCTGGACTAGCGGGAGGTGAGACCCAGTACTTC.

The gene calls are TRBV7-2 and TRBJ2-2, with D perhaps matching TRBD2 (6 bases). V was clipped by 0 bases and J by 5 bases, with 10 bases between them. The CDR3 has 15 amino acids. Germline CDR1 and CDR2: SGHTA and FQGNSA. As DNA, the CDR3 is TGTGCCAGCAGCTTAGCCGGGACTGGAACCGGGGAGCTGTTTTTT. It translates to CASSLAGTGTGELFF.

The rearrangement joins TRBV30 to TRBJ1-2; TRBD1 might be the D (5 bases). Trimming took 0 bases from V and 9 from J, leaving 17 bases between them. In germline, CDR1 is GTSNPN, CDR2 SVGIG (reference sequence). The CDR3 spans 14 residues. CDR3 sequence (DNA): TGTGCCTGGAGTGTACCAACAGGATATACCCGCTACACCTTC. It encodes CAWSVPTGYTRYTF. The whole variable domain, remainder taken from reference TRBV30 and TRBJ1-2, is SQTIHQWPATLVQPVGSPLSLECTVEGTSNPNLYWYRQAAGRGLQLLFYSVGIGQISSEVPQNLSASRPQDRQFILSSKKLLLSDSGFYLCAWSVPTGYTRYTFGSGTRLTVV.

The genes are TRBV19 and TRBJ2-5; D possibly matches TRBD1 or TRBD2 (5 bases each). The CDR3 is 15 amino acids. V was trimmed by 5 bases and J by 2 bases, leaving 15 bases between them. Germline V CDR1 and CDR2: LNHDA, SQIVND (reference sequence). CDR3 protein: CASSASRDGQETQYF. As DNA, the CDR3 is TGTGCCAGTAGTGCTTCCAGGGACGGACAAGAGACCCAGTACTTC.

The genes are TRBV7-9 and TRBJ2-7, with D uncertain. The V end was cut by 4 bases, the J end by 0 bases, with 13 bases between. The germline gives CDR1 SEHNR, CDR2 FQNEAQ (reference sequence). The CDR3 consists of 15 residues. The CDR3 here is CASSYRSSGSYEQYF. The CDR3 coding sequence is TGTGCCAGCAGCTACCGGAGTTCAGGCTCCTACGAGCAGTACTTC.

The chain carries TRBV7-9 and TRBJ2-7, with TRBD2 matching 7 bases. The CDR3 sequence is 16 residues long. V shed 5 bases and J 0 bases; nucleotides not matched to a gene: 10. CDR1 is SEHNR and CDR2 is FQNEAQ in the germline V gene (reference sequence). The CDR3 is CASSPTGGPSSYEQYF. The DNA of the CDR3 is TGTGCCAGCAGCCCAACGGGGGGACCCAGCTCCTACGAGCAGTACTTC.

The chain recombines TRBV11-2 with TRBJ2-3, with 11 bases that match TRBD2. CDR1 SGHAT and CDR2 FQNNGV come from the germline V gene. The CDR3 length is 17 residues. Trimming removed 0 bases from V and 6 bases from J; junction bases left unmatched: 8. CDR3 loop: CASSLDLSGRVTDTQYF. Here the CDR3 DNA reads TGTGCCAGCAGCTTAGATCTTAGCGGGAGGGTTACGGATACGCAGTATTTT.

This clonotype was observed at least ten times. CDR3 residues: CSVPLAGGPSVETQYF. The CDR3 nucleotides are TGCAGCGTCCCGCTAGCGGGAGGGCCCTCGGTGGAGACCCAGTACTTC. The chain links TRBV29-1 to TRBJ2-5; 12 bases agree with TRBD2. Germline values: CDR1 SQVTM, CDR2 ANQGSEA. The CDR3 runs to 16 residues. V lost 6 bases, J lost 5 bases, and 13 bases stayed unmatched.

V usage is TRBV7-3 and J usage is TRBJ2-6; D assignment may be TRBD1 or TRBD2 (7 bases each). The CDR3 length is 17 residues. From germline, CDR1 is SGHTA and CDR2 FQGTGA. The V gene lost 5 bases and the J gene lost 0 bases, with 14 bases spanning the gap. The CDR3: CASSPQGGGSGANVLTF. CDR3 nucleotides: TGTGCCAGCAGCCCCCAGGGGGGGGGCTCTGGGGCCAACGTCCTGACTTTC.